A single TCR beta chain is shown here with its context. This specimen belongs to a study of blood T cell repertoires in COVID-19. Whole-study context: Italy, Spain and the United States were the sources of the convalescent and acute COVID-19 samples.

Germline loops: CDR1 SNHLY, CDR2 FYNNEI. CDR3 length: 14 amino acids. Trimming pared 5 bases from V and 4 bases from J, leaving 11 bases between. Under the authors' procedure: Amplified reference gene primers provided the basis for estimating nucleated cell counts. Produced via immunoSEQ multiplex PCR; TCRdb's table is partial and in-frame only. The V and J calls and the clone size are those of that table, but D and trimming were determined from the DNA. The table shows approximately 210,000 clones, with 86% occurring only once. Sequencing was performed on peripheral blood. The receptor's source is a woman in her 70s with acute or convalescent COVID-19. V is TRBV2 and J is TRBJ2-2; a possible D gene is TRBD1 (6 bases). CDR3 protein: CASSKTGTTGELFF. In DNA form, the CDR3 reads TGTGCCAGCAGTAAGACAGGAACCACCGGGGAGCTGTTTTTT.